This entry lists 2 T cell receptor beta chains sequenced from one sample in a study of T cells after yellow fever vaccination. TCRdb ran MiXCR on the 5' RACE reads and lists one entry per CDR3 protein. The sample comprises about 550,000 distinct CDR3 sequences, around 21% of which are singletons, and more than 13% rests with the top ten. The specimen comprised PBMCs, sampled 15 days after the yellow fever booster vaccination. The receptors stem from a man aged 25-45 years who received the YFV17D yellow fever vaccine.

The chain employs TRBV14 and TRBJ2-7, with 12 bases identical to TRBD2. The CDR3 sequence is 13 residues long. Per the germline V gene, CDR1 is SGHDN and CDR2 is FVKESK. V was pared by 11 bases and J by 7 bases, with 9 bases of the junction left unmatched. This CDR3 is CASGLAGSPEQYF. CDR3 bases: TGTGCCTCCGGACTAGCGGGGAGTCCTGAGCAGTACTTC.

This clonotype was counted between two and nine times. V gene TRBV20-1 combines with J gene TRBJ1-1, with D possibly TRBD1 on 6 matching bases. Per the germline V gene, CDR1 is DFQATT and CDR2 is SNEGSKA (reference sequence). CDR3 length equals 12 residues. Trimming took off 6 bases at V and 4 bases at J, with 12 bases between the two ends. CDR3: CSAAQGLTEAFF. In DNA, the CDR3 is TGCAGTGCAGCTCAGGGGCTCACTGAAGCTTTCTTT.